A single sample is the source of the 10 T cell receptor beta chains below, sequenced in a study of blood T cells in healthy people across ages. A J-beta primer mix and a sample-barcoded 5' primer were used in a second PCR of about 7 to 12 cycles. Using its own MiXCR run on the 5' RACE reads, TCRdb lists one record per CDR3 protein. Among over 950,000 distinct CDR3 sequences, 51% were seen once, and the ten largest hold about 21%. The sample taken for sequencing was blood. The receptors were sampled from a woman aged 60-75 years in good health.

This clonotype occurred many times. The V gene is TRBV5-1, the J gene TRBJ2-5; D gene ambiguous. The germline V gene encodes CDR1 SGHRS and CDR2 YFSETQ. Trimming removed 0 bases from V and 5 bases from J, with 8 bases in between. This CDR3 is built from 13 residues. CDR3 protein: CASSLEGLETQYF. The DNA for the CDR3 is TGCGCCAGCAGCTTGGAAGGGTTGGAGACCCAGTACTTC. Combining the CDR3 with reference TRBV5-1 and TRBJ2-5 gives the whole variable domain KAGVTQTPRYLIKTRGQQVTLSCSPISGHRSVSWYQQTPGQGLQFLFEYFSETQRNKGNFPGRFSGRQFSNSRSEMNVSTLELGDSALYLCASSLEGLETQYFGPGTRLLVL.

On this clonotype itself: The junction does not match germline at one end; this may be a read error. The chain has TRBV14 and TRBJ2-7, with 14 bases that match TRBD2. The germline V gene has CDR1 SGHDN and CDR2 FVKESK. The CDR3 runs 18 residues. The DNA for the CDR3 is TGTGCCAGCAGCCGCCGACCTGGGACTAGCGGGAGCTCCTACGAGAAGTACTTC. Translation gives CASSRRPGTSGSSYEKYF.

CDR3 sequence reads: CASSPRLAAPGSTDTQYF. CDR3 DNA sequence: TGCGCCAGCAGCCCCAGACTAGCGGCCCCCGGTAGCACAGATACGCAGTATTTT. J is TRBJ2-3 and V is TRBV5-1; 9 positions agree with TRBD2. The length of the CDR3 is 18 residues. Germline V CDR1 and CDR2: SGHRS, YFSETQ. Trimming removed 4 bases from V and 0 bases from J; junction bases left unmatched: 12. The full variable domain, in which reference TRBV5-1 and TRBJ2-3 provide the parts outside the CDR3, is KAGVTQTPRYLIKTRGQQVTLSCSPISGHRSVSWYQQTPGQGLQFLFEYFSETQRNKGNFPGRFSGRQFSNSRSEMNVSTLELGDSALYLCASSPRLAAPGSTDTQYFGPGTRLTVL.

This rearrangement joins TRBV9 to TRBJ2-1; D unresolved. Trimming took 0 bases from V and 2 from J, leaving 15 bases between them. CDR3 length: 17 residues. Looked up from germline, CDR1 is SGDLS and CDR2 is YYNGEE. CDR3 bases: TGTGCCAGCAGCGTAGGCTCGAGTGGAGCTGCCTACAATGAGCAGTTCTTC. Its translation is CASSVGSSGAAYNEQFF. Full variable domain (rest looked up from reference TRBV9 and TRBJ2-1): DSGVTQTPKHLITATGQRVTLRCSPRSGDLSVYWYQQSLDQGLQFLIQYYNGEERAKGNILERFSAQQFPDLHSELNLSSLELGDSALYFCASSVGSSGAAYNEQFFGPGTRLTVL.

The rearrangement links TRBV7-9 to TRBJ2-5; TRBD2 agrees at 7 bases. Germline loops: CDR1 SEHNR, CDR2 FQNEAQ (reference sequence). CDR3 length equals 14 residues. The J segment lost 5 bases and the V segment lost 2 bases, leaving 5 bases of the junction unmatched. DNA of the CDR3: TGTGCCAGCAGCTTACCCGGCGGGAGTGAGACCCAGTACTTC. This codes for CASSLPGGSETQYF. The whole variable domain, remainder taken from reference TRBV7-9 and TRBJ2-5, is DTGVSQNPRHKITKRGQNVTFRCDPISEHNRLYWYRQTLGQGPEFLTYFQNEAQLEKSRLLSDRFSAERPKGSFSTLEIQRTEQGDSAMYLCASSLPGGSETQYFGPGTRLLVL.

As to this clonotype: Without the conserved terminal phenylalanine or tryptophan, this CDR3 likely stems from a read error. V is TRBV25-1 and J is TRBJ2-3; 7 bases are a match to TRBD2. J was trimmed by 0 bases and V by 6 bases; bases with no gene match: 3. The germline V gene has CDR1 MGHDK and CDR2 SYGVNS. This CDR3 has 14 residues. CDR3 in amino acids: CASSLAASTDTQYI. CDR3 nucleotide sequence: TGTGCCAGCAGCCTAGCGGCTAGCACAGATACGCAGTATATT.

The chain combines TRBV25-1 with TRBJ2-7, with D tentatively TRBD1 or TRBD2 (6 bases each). The length of the CDR3 is 14 residues. CDR1 and CDR2 from the germline V gene are MGHDK and SYGVNS. The V and J ends lost 7 bases and 5 bases respectively, with 18 bases between them. This CDR3 reads CASTRGGRIHEQYF. The CDR3 DNA sequence: TGTGCCAGCACCCGAGGGGGGAGGATCCACGAGCAGTACTTC.

This clonotype appeared many times. Here the CDR3 reads CASSLDSETQYF. The CDR3 bases are TGTGCCAGCAGCTTGGATTCAGAGACCCAGTACTTC. This rearrangement joins TRBV5-6 to TRBJ2-5; no definite D call. This CDR3 region has 12 residues. V gave up 0 bases and J gave up 4 bases, with 4 bases separating them. Germline CDR1 SGHDT, CDR2 YYEEEE.

This clonotype was picked up a small number of times. The V gene is TRBV6-1, the J gene TRBJ1-2; D is uncertain. The CDR3 runs 15 residues. CDR1 MNHNS and CDR2 SASEGT come from the germline V gene. Trimming left V 1 base short and J 1 base short, with 10 bases between. CDR3 sequence (DNA): TGTGCCAGCAGTGAAGTCCCAGACGTTAACTATGGCTACACCTTC. This gives the protein CASSEVPDVNYGYTF.

This clonotype was recorded once. The V call is TRBV28, the J call TRBJ2-1, with D possibly being TRBD1 or TRBD2 (5 bases each). Germline V gene lookup returns CDR1 MDHEN and CDR2 SYDVKM. With 3 bases removed from V and 8 bases from J, the gap between germline ends came to 20 bases. CDR3 length: 16 residues. The CDR3 spells CASSFRAGRAVDEQFF. Written as DNA, the CDR3 is TGTGCCAGCAGTTTCAGGGCGGGCCGTGCCGTGGATGAGCAGTTCTTC.